This T cell receptor beta chain is from a study of blood T cells in healthy people across ages. Points from the study as a whole: Strong correlation was found linking TCR beta diversity to naive T cell percentage.

Concerning this clonotype itself: Its antigen is still unknown.

Alongside a J-beta primer mix, a sample-barcoded 5' primer served in a second PCR lasting roughly 6 to 11 cycles. Carrying 12 random nucleotides, a template-switch adaptor labeled each individual cDNA molecule. TCRdb re-called the 5' RACE reads with MiXCR, one entry per CDR3 protein. The sample records 650,000 to 1,000,000 distinct CDR3 sequences, 36% being singletons. Ranging in age from roughly 6 to 90, the donors were healthy Caucasian individuals from Russia. Extraction of total RNA produced a minimum of 6 micrograms from each sample. Unmatched junction bases numbered 10, after V lost 6 bases and J lost 9 bases. This CDR3 has 14 amino acids. CDR1 and CDR2 (germline): MNHEY, SVGAGI.

Sample: blood. The TCR comes from a man aged 18 to 30 in good health. V gene TRBV6-5 combines with J gene TRBJ1-5; 8 bases are shared with TRBD1. CDR3 loop: CASRLDRGDGPQHF. CDR3 sequence (DNA): TGTGCCAGCAGACTCGACAGGGGTGATGGGCCCCAGCATTTT.